The 19 T cell receptor beta chains below come from one sample, sequenced in a study of T-cell memory formation after mild COVID-19. TCRdb reprocessed the 5' RACE reads with MiXCR, giving one entry per CDR3 protein. The sample contains 30,000 to 35,000 distinct CDR3 sequences, 20% to 25% of which appear only once. The sequenced sample consisted of PBMCs or a T cell subset sorted from them (not recorded which). These receptors originate from an adult who had mild COVID-19 (a few samples of this study predate the infection). Cell type and time point are not known.

This clonotype occurred many times. This sequence joins TRBV7-9 and TRBJ1-2, with no clear D. Trimming cost V 0 bases and J 2 bases, with 1 base left between them. This CDR3 is 12 amino acids long. Germline lookup yields CDR1 SEHNR and CDR2 FQNEAQ (reference sequence). CDR3 region: CASSLANYGYTF. The CDR3 DNA is TGTGCCAGCAGCTTAGCCAACTATGGCTACACCTTC.

The J gene is TRBJ1-1, the V gene TRBV7-2; a weak D match, TRBD1 (6 bases). Trimming removed 4 bases from V and 0 bases from J, with 15 bases in between. The CDR3 covers 16 residues. Per germline, CDR1 SGHTA and CDR2 FQGNSA. Here the CDR3 DNA reads TGTGCCAGCAGCTACCACTGGACAGTTATGAACACTGAAGCTTTCTTT. This sequence encodes CASSYHWTVMNTEAFF.

CDR3 sequence (DNA): TGTGCCAGCAGTTATGGGATTTCCGGGACAGTGTTCTACCAGTTCTTC. It translates to CASSYGISGTVFYQFF. This rearrangement joins TRBV6-6 to TRBJ2-1, with 7 bases fitting TRBD1. Trimming cost V 3 bases and J 13 bases; bases outside gene matches: 18. Germline V gene sequence: CDR1 MNHNY, CDR2 SVGAGI (reference sequence). CDR3 length: 16 amino acids.

This clonotype was recorded at least ten times. V is TRBV7-2 and J is TRBJ2-1; 10 positions match TRBD2. The CDR3 is made up of 15 amino acids. The germline gives CDR1 SGHTA, CDR2 FQGNSA. V lost 2 bases, J lost 5 bases, and 3 bases stayed unmatched. The CDR3 here is CASSLRAGGHNEQFF. CDR3 coding DNA: TGTGCCAGCAGCTTACGAGCGGGAGGGCACAATGAGCAGTTCTTC.

This clonotype occurred many times. V gene TRBV12-3 or TRBV12-4 combines with J gene TRBJ2-7; TRBD2 is a possible D gene (5 bases). The length of the CDR3 is 13 residues. The V and J ends lost 2 bases and 1 base respectively, with 6 bases between them. The CDR3 nucleotides are TGTGCCAGCAGTTTACGAGGGTCCTACGAGCAGTACTTC. It encodes CASSLRGSYEQYF.

This clonotype came up many times. V gene TRBV7-9 combines with J gene TRBJ2-5; D might be TRBD1 or TRBD2, each matching 5 bases. This CDR3 spans 13 amino acids. Germline values: CDR1 SEHNR, CDR2 FQNEAQ (reference sequence). V gave up 4 bases and J gave up 5 bases, with 11 bases separating them. CDR3: CASSWGTGETQYF. The CDR3, as DNA: TGTGCCAGCAGCTGGGGGACCGGGGAGACCCAGTACTTC.

This clonotype was counted many times. The CDR3, as DNA: TGCAGCGGTGATGGGAACTACAATGAGCAGTTCTTC. Encoded protein: CSGDGNYNEQFF. The chain uses TRBV29-1 and TRBJ2-1, with D unresolved. Trimming shortened V by 7 bases and J by 3 bases, and 10 bases separated the two germline ends. This CDR3 is 12 amino acids long. Germline V gene data show CDR1 as SQVTM and CDR2 as ANQGSEA.

CDR3 sequence: CASGEGDYEQYF. CDR3 DNA sequence: TGCGCCAGCGGTGAGGGGGACTACGAGCAGTACTTC. V gene TRBV5-1 combines with J gene TRBJ2-7, with D possibly matching TRBD1 (6 bases). The CDR3 totals 12 residues. Germline loops: CDR1 SGHRS, CDR2 YFSETQ. Trimming took 7 bases from V and 3 from J, leaving 11 bases between them.

The table lists this clonotype with many counts. This chain uses TRBV3-1 with TRBJ2-3; D uncertain. The V gene's germline CDR1 is LGHDT and CDR2 YNNKEL (reference sequence). The CDR3 is 13 amino acids. Trimming stripped 2 bases from V and 4 bases from J, with 7 bases between. This chain's CDR3 is CASSQRSSDTQYF. The CDR3 nucleotides are TGTGCCAGCAGCCAACGGAGTTCAGATACGCAGTATTTT.

This clonotype was detected ten times or more. This chain links TRBV12-3 or TRBV12-4 with TRBJ2-2; 12 bases agree with TRBD2. V lost 6 bases and J lost 7; bases outside the gene matches: 9. The CDR3 length is 16 residues. The CDR3 DNA is TGTGCCAGCAGCCCGACTAGCGGGAGAGCGAACGGGGAGCTGTTTTTT. Its protein is CASSPTSGRANGELFF.

In its sample, this clonotype was seen many times. This sequence joins TRBV9 and TRBJ1-4; 8 nucleotides agree with TRBD1. J lost 6 bases, V lost 3 bases, and 7 bases had no gene match. The CDR3 consists of 15 residues. Germline V gene sequence: CDR1 SGDLS, CDR2 YYNGEE. The CDR3 here is CASSDGTGSYEKLFF. The CDR3 region has the DNA TGTGCCAGCAGCGACGGGACAGGTTCCTATGAAAAACTGTTTTTT.

This clonotype came up many times. The rearrangement joins TRBV2 to TRBJ2-7; TRBD1 agrees at 9 bases. This CDR3 is built from 13 residues. J gave up 5 bases and V 5 bases, and 4 bases lay outside the gene matches. The germline CDR1 and CDR2 sequences are SNHLY and FYNNEI. CDR3 in amino acids: CASSSGTGNEQYF. CDR3 DNA: TGTGCCAGCAGTTCCGGGACAGGGAACGAGCAGTACTTC.

There are many counts of this clonotype. The chain recombines TRBV7-2 with TRBJ2-7, with TRBD2 matching 8 bases. This CDR3 spans 15 amino acids. Germline V gene lookup returns CDR1 SGHTA and CDR2 FQGNSA. J was trimmed by 6 bases and V by 1 base; bases with no gene match: 8. This CDR3 reads CASSLESGAGAEQYF. Here the CDR3 DNA reads TGTGCCAGCAGCTTAGAATCAGGAGCGGGAGCCGAGCAGTACTTC.

This clonotype was counted a single time. The V gene is TRBV12-3 or TRBV12-4, the J gene TRBJ1-4; TRBD1 matches 7 bases. The CDR3 contains 14 residues. Trimming took 2 bases from V and 8 from J; bases not matched to a gene: 5. This CDR3 reads CASSLRGLGEKLFF. The DNA for the CDR3 is TGTGCCAGCAGTTTAAGGGGGCTCGGAGAAAAACTGTTTTTT.

This clonotype has at least ten counts. V and J are TRBV7-9 and TRBJ2-7, with a tentative D call TRBD2 (6 bases). Germline CDR1 and CDR2: SEHNR and FQNEAQ (reference sequence). The CDR3 totals 15 residues. V shed 5 bases and J shed 3 bases, with 17 bases lying between them. CDR3 region: CASSAGTASHYEQYF. CDR3 bases: TGTGCCAGCAGCGCGGGGACCGCCTCACACTACGAGCAGTACTTC.

The chain recombines TRBV4-1 with TRBJ2-1; the match to TRBD2 covers 10 bases. The CDR3 extends over 16 amino acids. Germline assignment: CDR1 MGHRA and CDR2 YSYEKL. J was trimmed by 4 bases and V by 0 bases; bases with no gene match: 3. The CDR3 loop reads CASSQEELAGYNEQFF. CDR3 DNA sequence: TGCGCCAGCAGCCAAGAGGAACTAGCGGGGTACAATGAGCAGTTCTTC.

The CDR3 region is CASSSSQGVETQYF. CDR3 DNA: TGTGCCAGTAGTAGCTCTCAGGGGGTTGAGACCCAGTACTTC. The chain carries TRBV19 and TRBJ2-5, with TRBD1 matching over 7 bases. V lost 4 bases, J lost 5 bases, and 7 bases stayed unmatched. Germline loops: CDR1 LNHDA, CDR2 SQIVND (reference sequence). CDR3 length equals 14 residues.

This clonotype was seen only a few times. V usage is TRBV7-6 and J usage is TRBJ1-5; no reliable D call. V shed 1 base and J shed 3 bases, with 4 bases lying between them. The length of the CDR3 is 13 residues. Germline V gene data show CDR1 as SGHVS and CDR2 as FNYEAQ. The CDR3 is CASSLGINQPQHF. For the CDR3, the DNA is TGTGCCAGCAGCTTAGGGATCAATCAGCCCCAGCATTTT.

This clonotype showed up many times. The V gene is TRBV4-1, the J gene TRBJ2-3; D gene uncertain. Germline V gene lookup returns CDR1 MGHRA and CDR2 YSYEKL. The V gene lost 0 bases and the J gene lost 2 bases, with 18 bases spanning the gap. This CDR3 has 18 residues. The CDR3 is CASSQERARSGVTDTQYF. The CDR3 coding sequence is TGCGCCAGCAGCCAAGAGCGCGCGCGCTCCGGTGTCACAGATACGCAGTATTTT.